This is a list of T cell receptor beta chains from one sample in a study of T-cell memory formation after mild COVID-19. TCRdb called the 5' RACE reads again in MiXCR, with one record for every CDR3 protein. The data hold about 360,000 distinct CDR3 sequences, with 14% observed a single time. Material for sequencing was PBMCs or a T cell subset sorted from them (not recorded which). Every receptor here comes from a man between 18 and 29 years old who had mild COVID-19 (a few samples of this study predate the infection). Cell type and time point are not known. The CDR3 runs from the conserved cysteine through the conserved F or W. The order of the fields is D gene, clone size, V gene, J gene, CDR3 DNA, CDR3 protein. The D gene is left open where the match is weak. Size tells how often a clone was seen (once, few, many) or the class of an expanded clone, and some rows leave it out.

d_gene: NA; abundance: NA; v_gene: TRBV7-7; j_gene: TRBJ2-5; CDR3nt: TGTGCTAGCAGCCCAGAGTACCAAGAGACCCAGTACTTC; CDR3aa: CASSPEYQETQYF
d_gene: NA; abundance: NA; v_gene: TRBV19; j_gene: TRBJ1-1; CDR3nt: TGTGCCAGTAGTGTGGGGTCTCTCGGCACTGAAGCTTTCTTT; CDR3aa: CASSVGSLGTEAFF
d_gene: NA; abundance: NA; v_gene: TRBV7-2; j_gene: TRBJ2-5; CDR3nt: TGTGCCAGCAGCTTAGGTGTGAGCCGCGGGGAGACCCAGTACTTC; CDR3aa: CASSLGVSRGETQYF
d_gene: NA; abundance: few; v_gene: TRBV11-2; j_gene: TRBJ1-1; CDR3nt: TGTGCCAGCAGCATAGACAGGCTACTGAACACTGAAGCTTTCTTT; CDR3aa: CASSIDRLLNTEAFF
d_gene: NA; abundance: few; v_gene: TRBV6-2/TRBV6-3; j_gene: TRBJ1-2; CDR3nt: TGTGCCAGCAGTTATGCCGGGAACTATGGCTACACCTTC; CDR3aa: CASSYAGNYGYTF
d_gene: TRBD1; abundance: NA; v_gene: TRBV28; j_gene: TRBJ1-2; CDR3nt: TGTGCCAGCAGTTTATCCGGCAGGGGGCGCGGGGGCTACACCTTC; CDR3aa: CASSLSGRGRGGYTF
d_gene: TRBD1; abundance: few; v_gene: TRBV7-2; j_gene: TRBJ2-5; CDR3nt: TGTGCCAGCAGCCCCCAAACAGGGGGCGGACAGAACTTC; CDR3aa: CASSPQTGGGQNF
d_gene: NA; abundance: NA; v_gene: TRBV7-2; j_gene: TRBJ1-5; CDR3nt: TGTGCCAGCAGCCATGGACCGGGTAGGTCGAGCAATCAGCCCCAGCATTTT; CDR3aa: CASSHGPGRSSNQPQHF
d_gene: TRBD2; abundance: many; v_gene: TRBV27; j_gene: TRBJ2-1; CDR3nt: TGTGCCAGCAGTTTACGGCGGGGGGATTCCTACAATGAGCAGTTCTTC; CDR3aa: CASSLRRGDSYNEQFF
d_gene: NA; abundance: NA; v_gene: TRBV7-2; j_gene: TRBJ1-2; CDR3nt: TGTGCCAGCAGCCCGCACACGGGAGGCTACACCTTC; CDR3aa: CASSPHTGGYTF
d_gene: NA; abundance: few; v_gene: TRBV18; j_gene: TRBJ2-7; CDR3nt: TGTGCCAGCTCACCACCTAATGGGAACTACGAGCAGTACTTC; CDR3aa: CASSPPNGNYEQYF
d_gene: TRBD1; abundance: NA; v_gene: TRBV27; j_gene: TRBJ1-6; CDR3nt: TGTGCCAGCAGACCAGCCGGGACAGGGAATTCACCCCTCCACTTT; CDR3aa: CASRPAGTGNSPLHF
d_gene: NA; abundance: few; v_gene: TRBV6-2/TRBV6-3; j_gene: TRBJ1-2; CDR3nt: TGTGCCAGCAGTTACCTAGGGGAAAATGGCTACACCTTC; CDR3aa: CASSYLGENGYTF
d_gene: TRBD2; abundance: NA; v_gene: TRBV4-1; j_gene: TRBJ2-1; CDR3nt: TGCGCCAGCAGCCAGCCAATCCTAGCGGGGGGGTTGAATGAGCAGTTCTTC; CDR3aa: CASSQPILAGGLNEQFF
d_gene: TRBD1; abundance: NA; v_gene: TRBV5-1; j_gene: TRBJ1-1; CDR3nt: TGCGCCAGCAGCGGCCTCCGGGACAGGGATTTGAGGGGCACTGAAGCGTTCTTT; CDR3aa: CASSGLRDRDLRGTEAFF
d_gene: NA; abundance: NA; v_gene: TRBV6-5; j_gene: TRBJ1-5; CDR3nt: TGTGCCAGCAGCCTCAGGGCCCTTAGCAATCAGCCCCAGCATTTT; CDR3aa: CASSLRALSNQPQHF
d_gene: NA; abundance: few; v_gene: TRBV11-2; j_gene: TRBJ2-2; CDR3nt: TGTGCCAGCAGCTTAGCGCAGGCCATATCCGGGGAGCTGTTTTTT; CDR3aa: CASSLAQAISGELFF
d_gene: NA; abundance: few; v_gene: TRBV24-1; j_gene: TRBJ2-3; CDR3nt: TGTGCCACCAGTGATCCGTCTAGCGGCACAGATACGCAGTATTTT; CDR3aa: CATSDPSSGTDTQYF
d_gene: NA; abundance: few; v_gene: TRBV9; j_gene: TRBJ1-6; CDR3nt: TGTGCCAGCAGCGTAGAGTCAGGAGCTAATTCACCCCTCCACTTT; CDR3aa: CASSVESGANSPLHF
d_gene: NA; abundance: few; v_gene: TRBV27; j_gene: TRBJ1-2; CDR3nt: TGTGCCAGCAGTCCGATCCGGGACGGGAGAGGGTATGGCTACACCTTC; CDR3aa: CASSPIRDGRGYGYTF
d_gene: NA; abundance: NA; v_gene: TRBV6-2/TRBV6-3; j_gene: TRBJ2-3; CDR3nt: TGTGCCAGCAGTGAGGGGTTCGGCACAGATACGCAGTATTTT; CDR3aa: CASSEGFGTDTQYF
d_gene: NA; abundance: NA; v_gene: TRBV25-1; j_gene: TRBJ2-3; CDR3nt: TGTGCCAGCAGTGAATTCCAGGGGCGAGGCAGAGATACGCAGTATTTT; CDR3aa: CASSEFQGRGRDTQYF
d_gene: NA; abundance: few; v_gene: TRBV27; j_gene: TRBJ1-5; CDR3nt: TGTGCCAGCAGTTTATGGAGGGGTCAGCCCCAGCATTTT; CDR3aa: CASSLWRGQPQHF
d_gene: NA; abundance: many; v_gene: TRBV10-3; j_gene: TRBJ1-5; CDR3nt: TGTGCCATCAGTGAGTCGAGTCAGCCCCAGCATTTT; CDR3aa: CAISESSQPQHF
d_gene: NA; abundance: NA; v_gene: TRBV4-2; j_gene: TRBJ2-3; CDR3nt: TGTGCCAGCAGCCAAGATCAGTTGTCCGATACGCAGTATTTT; CDR3aa: CASSQDQLSDTQYF
d_gene: TRBD1; abundance: NA; v_gene: TRBV4-2; j_gene: TRBJ2-5; CDR3nt: TGTGCCAGCAGCCAAGTGGGGGACAGCTCTTCAAGGGAGACCCAGTACTTC; CDR3aa: CASSQVGDSSSRETQYF
d_gene: NA; abundance: few; v_gene: TRBV5-1; j_gene: TRBJ1-1; CDR3nt: TGCGCCAGCAGCCCAAACACGGAATCGAACACTGAAGCTTTCTTT; CDR3aa: CASSPNTESNTEAFF
d_gene: TRBD2; abundance: many; v_gene: TRBV4-3; j_gene: TRBJ2-1; CDR3nt: TGCGCCAGCAGCCAACAGGGACTAGCGGGGGGAAATGAGCAGTTCTTC; CDR3aa: CASSQQGLAGGNEQFF
d_gene: NA; abundance: few; v_gene: TRBV4-3; j_gene: TRBJ1-2; CDR3nt: TGCGCCAGCAGCCAAGGCCCCGGGAGAAAATCTAACTATGGCTACACCTTC; CDR3aa: CASSQGPGRKSNYGYTF
d_gene: NA; abundance: NA; v_gene: TRBV20-1; j_gene: TRBJ1-1; CDR3nt: TGCAGTGCTCGGGGACGGTCAAACACTGAAGCTTTCTTT; CDR3aa: CSARGRSNTEAFF
d_gene: NA; abundance: NA; v_gene: TRBV5-5; j_gene: TRBJ2-1; CDR3nt: TGTGCCAGCAGCCGCCGGACAGGGAGGGACTACAATGAGCAGTTCTTC; CDR3aa: CASSRRTGRDYNEQFF
d_gene: NA; abundance: NA; v_gene: TRBV19; j_gene: TRBJ1-5; CDR3nt: TGTGCCAGTAGCCGAGACAGTGCGTATCAGCCCCAGCATTTT; CDR3aa: CASSRDSAYQPQHF
d_gene: NA; abundance: NA; v_gene: TRBV6-6; j_gene: TRBJ1-1; CDR3nt: TGTGCCAGCAGTTCTGCCCGGGCCCCCGGAGATTTGAGGAACACCGAAGCTTTCTTT; CDR3aa: CASSSARAPGDLRNTEAFF
d_gene: TRBD2; abundance: few; v_gene: TRBV7-7; j_gene: TRBJ2-5; CDR3nt: TGTGCCAGCAGCCAAGGGACTAGCCGCCAAGAGACCCAGTACTTC; CDR3aa: CASSQGTSRQETQYF
d_gene: NA; abundance: NA; v_gene: TRBV4-3; j_gene: TRBJ1-1; CDR3nt: TGCGCCAGCAGCCAGACACAGGGTAGTGGGACTGAAGCTTTCTTT; CDR3aa: CASSQTQGSGTEAFF
d_gene: NA; abundance: NA; v_gene: TRBV4-1; j_gene: TRBJ2-1; CDR3nt: TGCGCCAGCAGCCAAGACGGTGGGGAGAACTCCTACAATGAGCAGTTCTTC; CDR3aa: CASSQDGGENSYNEQFF
d_gene: NA; abundance: NA; v_gene: TRBV3-1; j_gene: TRBJ1-2; CDR3nt: TGTGCCAGCAGCCAAGAACGGCAGGGTTCCTATGGCTACACCTTC; CDR3aa: CASSQERQGSYGYTF
d_gene: TRBD1; abundance: few; v_gene: TRBV6-6; j_gene: TRBJ1-1; CDR3nt: TGTGCCAGCAGTGAACCTGGACAGGGCAACACTGAAGCTTTCTTT; CDR3aa: CASSEPGQGNTEAFF
d_gene: TRBD1; abundance: NA; v_gene: TRBV6-5; j_gene: TRBJ1-2; CDR3nt: TGTGCCAGCAGTTATTATCGACAGGGAGCCTATGGCTACACCTTC; CDR3aa: CASSYYRQGAYGYTF
d_gene: TRBD1; abundance: NA; v_gene: TRBV7-9; j_gene: TRBJ2-5; CDR3nt: TGTGCCAGCCGGACCAGGGGGCGAGAGACCCAGTACTTC; CDR3aa: CASRTRGRETQYF